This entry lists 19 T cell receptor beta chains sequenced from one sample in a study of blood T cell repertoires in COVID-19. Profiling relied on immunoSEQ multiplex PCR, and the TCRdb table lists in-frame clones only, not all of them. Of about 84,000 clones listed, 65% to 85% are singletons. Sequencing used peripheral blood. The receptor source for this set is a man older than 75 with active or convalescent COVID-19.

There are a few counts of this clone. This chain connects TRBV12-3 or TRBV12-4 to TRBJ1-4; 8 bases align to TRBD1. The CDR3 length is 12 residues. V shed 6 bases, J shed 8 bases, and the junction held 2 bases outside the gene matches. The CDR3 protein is CASRTGGEKLFF. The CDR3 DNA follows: TGTGCCAGCAGAACAGGGGGAGAAAAACTGTTTTTT.

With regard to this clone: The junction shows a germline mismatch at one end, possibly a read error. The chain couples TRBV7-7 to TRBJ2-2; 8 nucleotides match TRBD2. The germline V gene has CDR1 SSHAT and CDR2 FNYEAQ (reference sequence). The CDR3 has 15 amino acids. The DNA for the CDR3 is TGTGCTAGCAGCTTAGTAGCGGGGAATACCGGGGAGCTGTTTTTT. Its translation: CASSLVAGNTGELFF.

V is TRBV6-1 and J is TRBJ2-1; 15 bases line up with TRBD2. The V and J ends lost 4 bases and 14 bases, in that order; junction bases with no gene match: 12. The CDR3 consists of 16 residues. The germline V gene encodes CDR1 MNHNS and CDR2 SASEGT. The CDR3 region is CASSVVGLAGGYTEFF. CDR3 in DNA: TGTGCCAGCAGTGTGGTAGGACTAGCGGGAGGGTACACGGAGTTCTTC.

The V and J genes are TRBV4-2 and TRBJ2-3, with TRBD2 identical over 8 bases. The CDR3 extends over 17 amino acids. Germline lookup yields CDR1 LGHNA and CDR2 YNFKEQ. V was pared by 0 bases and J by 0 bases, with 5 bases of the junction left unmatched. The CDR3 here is CASSQDVAGTSTDTQYF. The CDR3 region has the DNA TGTGCCAGCAGCCAAGATGTAGCGGGAACTAGCACAGATACGCAGTATTTT.

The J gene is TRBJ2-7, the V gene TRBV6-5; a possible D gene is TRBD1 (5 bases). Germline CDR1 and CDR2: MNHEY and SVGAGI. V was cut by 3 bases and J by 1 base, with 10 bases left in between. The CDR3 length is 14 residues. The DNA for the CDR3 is TGTGCCAGCAGTTATGACAGTACGTCCTACGAGCAGTACTTC. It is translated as CASSYDSTSYEQYF.

CDR3: CASSLKRAGPYEQYF. Here the CDR3 DNA reads TGTGCCAGCAGTTTAAAAAGAGCGGGCCCCTACGAGCAGTACTTC. This rearrangement joins TRBV28 to TRBJ2-7, with D possibly matching TRBD2 (6 bases). V gave up 2 bases and J gave up 2 bases, with 13 bases separating them. Germline CDR1 is MDHEN and CDR2 is SYDVKM. The CDR3 extends over 15 amino acids. Complete variable domain (other parts from reference TRBV28 and TRBJ2-7): DVKVTQSSRYLVKRTGEKVFLECVQDMDHENMFWYRQDPGLGLRLIYFSYDVKMKEKGDIPEGYSVSREKKERFSLILESASTNQTSMYLCASSLKRAGPYEQYFGPGTRLTVT.

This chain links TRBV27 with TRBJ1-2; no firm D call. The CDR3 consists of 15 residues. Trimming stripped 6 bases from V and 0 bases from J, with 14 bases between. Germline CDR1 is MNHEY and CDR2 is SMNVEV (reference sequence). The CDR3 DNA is TGTGCCAGCAGCCCGCGACGGGAGGCTAACTATGGCTACACCTTC. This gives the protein CASSPRREANYGYTF.

CDR3 DNA: TGCGCCAGCAGCTTGCGTCCTAGCGGGAGGGGGGAGACCCAGTACTTC. Protein product: CASSLRPSGRGETQYF. V and J are TRBV5-1 and TRBJ2-5; 12 bases agree with TRBD2. The V gene end was trimmed by 1 base and the J gene end by 5 bases; junction bases not matched to a gene: 6. Germline V gene data show CDR1 as SGHRS and CDR2 as YFSETQ. The CDR3 totals 16 residues.

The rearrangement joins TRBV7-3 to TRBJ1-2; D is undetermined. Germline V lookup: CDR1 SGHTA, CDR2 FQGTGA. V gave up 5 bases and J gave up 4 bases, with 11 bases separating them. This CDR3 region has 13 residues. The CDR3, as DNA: TGTGCCAGCAGCCCCCGGGATGGCTATGGCTACACCTTC. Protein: CASSPRDGYGYTF.

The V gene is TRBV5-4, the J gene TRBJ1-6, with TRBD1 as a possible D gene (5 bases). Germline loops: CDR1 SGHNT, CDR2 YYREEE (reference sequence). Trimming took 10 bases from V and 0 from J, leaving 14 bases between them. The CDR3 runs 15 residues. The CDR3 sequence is CAAGRQSSYNSPLHF. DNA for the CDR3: TGTGCCGCCGGTAGACAGAGCTCCTATAATTCACCCCTCCACTTT.

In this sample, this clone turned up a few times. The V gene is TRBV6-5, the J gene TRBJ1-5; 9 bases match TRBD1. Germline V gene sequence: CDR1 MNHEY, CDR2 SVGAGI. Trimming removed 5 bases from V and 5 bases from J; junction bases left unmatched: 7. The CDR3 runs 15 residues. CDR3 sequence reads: CASSPRTGVDQPQHF. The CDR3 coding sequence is TGTGCCAGCAGTCCCCGGACAGGGGTCGATCAGCCCCAGCATTTT.

The CDR3 protein is CASALDRGGGYTF. As DNA, the CDR3 is TGTGCTAGTGCCTTGGACAGGGGAGGAGGCTACACCTTC. The chain is built from TRBV12-5 and TRBJ1-2; TRBD1 aligns across 9 bases. In germline, CDR1 is LGHNT, CDR2 FRNRAP. This CDR3 region has 13 residues. Trimming cost V 7 bases and J 8 bases; bases outside gene matches: 8.

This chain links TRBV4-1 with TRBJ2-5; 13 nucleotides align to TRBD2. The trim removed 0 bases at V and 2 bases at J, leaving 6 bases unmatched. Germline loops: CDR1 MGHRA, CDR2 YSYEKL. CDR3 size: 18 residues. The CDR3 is CASSQEDGTSGVQETQYF. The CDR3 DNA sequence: TGCGCCAGCAGCCAAGAGGATGGGACTAGCGGGGTGCAAGAGACCCAGTACTTC.

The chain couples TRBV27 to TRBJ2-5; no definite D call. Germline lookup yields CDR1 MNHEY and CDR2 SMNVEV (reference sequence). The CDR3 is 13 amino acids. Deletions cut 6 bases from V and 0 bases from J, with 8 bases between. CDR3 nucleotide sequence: TGTGCCAGCAGAAGACATAACCAAGAGACCCAGTACTTC. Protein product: CASRRHNQETQYF.

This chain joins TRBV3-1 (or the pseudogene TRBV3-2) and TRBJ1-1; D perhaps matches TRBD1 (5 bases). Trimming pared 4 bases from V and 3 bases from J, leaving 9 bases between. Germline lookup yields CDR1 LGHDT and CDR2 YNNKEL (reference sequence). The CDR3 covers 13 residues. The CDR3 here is CASSPRQYTEAFF. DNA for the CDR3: TGTGCCAGCAGCCCCCGACAGTACACTGAAGCTTTCTTT.

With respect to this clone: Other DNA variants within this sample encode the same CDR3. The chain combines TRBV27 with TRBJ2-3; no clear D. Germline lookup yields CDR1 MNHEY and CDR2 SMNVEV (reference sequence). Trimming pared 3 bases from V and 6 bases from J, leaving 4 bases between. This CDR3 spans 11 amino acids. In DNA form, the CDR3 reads TGTGCCAGCAGTTTGAGGGATACGCAGTATTTT. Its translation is CASSLRDTQYF.

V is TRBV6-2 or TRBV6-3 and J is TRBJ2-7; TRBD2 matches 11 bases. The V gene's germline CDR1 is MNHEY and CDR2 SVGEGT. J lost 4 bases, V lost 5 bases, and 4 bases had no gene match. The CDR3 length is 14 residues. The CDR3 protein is CASSILAGAYEQYF. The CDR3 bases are TGTGCCAGCAGTATACTAGCGGGAGCTTACGAGCAGTACTTC.

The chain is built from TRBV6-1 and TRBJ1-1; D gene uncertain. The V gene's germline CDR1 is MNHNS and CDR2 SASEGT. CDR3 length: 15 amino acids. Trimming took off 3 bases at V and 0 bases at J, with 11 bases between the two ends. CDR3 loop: CASSDLGRMNTEAFF. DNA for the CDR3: TGTGCCAGCAGTGATCTTGGGCGAATGAACACTGAAGCTTTCTTT.

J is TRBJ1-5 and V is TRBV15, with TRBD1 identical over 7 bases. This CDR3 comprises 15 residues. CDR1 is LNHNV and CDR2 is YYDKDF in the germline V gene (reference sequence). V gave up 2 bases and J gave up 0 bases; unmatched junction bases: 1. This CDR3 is CATSRWTGSNQPQHF. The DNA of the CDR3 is TGTGCCACCAGCAGATGGACAGGTAGCAATCAGCCCCAGCATTTT.